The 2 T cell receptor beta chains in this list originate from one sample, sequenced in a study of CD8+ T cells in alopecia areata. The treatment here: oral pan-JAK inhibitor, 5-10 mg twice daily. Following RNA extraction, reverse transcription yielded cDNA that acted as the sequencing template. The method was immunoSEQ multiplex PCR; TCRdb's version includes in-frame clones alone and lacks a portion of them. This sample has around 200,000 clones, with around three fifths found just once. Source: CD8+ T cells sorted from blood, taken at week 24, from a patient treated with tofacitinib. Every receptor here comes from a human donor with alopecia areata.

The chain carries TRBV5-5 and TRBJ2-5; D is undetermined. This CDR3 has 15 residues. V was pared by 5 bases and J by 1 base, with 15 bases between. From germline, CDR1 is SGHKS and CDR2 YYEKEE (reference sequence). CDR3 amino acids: CASSRVFRPQETQYF. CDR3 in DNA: TGTGCCAGCAGTCGAGTATTTCGGCCCCAAGAGACCCAGTACTTC. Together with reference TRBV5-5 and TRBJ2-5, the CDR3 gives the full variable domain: DAGVTQSPTHLIKTRGQQVTLRCSPISGHKSVSWYQQVLGQGPQFIFQYYEKEERGRGNFPDRFSARQFPNYSSELNVNALLLGDSALYLCASSRVFRPQETQYFGPGTRLLVL.

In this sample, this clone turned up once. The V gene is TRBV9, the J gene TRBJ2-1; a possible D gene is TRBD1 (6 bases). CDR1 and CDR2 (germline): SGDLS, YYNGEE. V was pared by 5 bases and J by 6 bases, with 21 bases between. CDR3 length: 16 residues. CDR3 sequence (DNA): TGTGCCAGCAGGCAATATACAGGGACACGCTTCAATGAGCAGTTCTTC. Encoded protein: CASRQYTGTRFNEQFF.